The entry below describes one T cell receptor (beta chain). Trimming cost V 0 bases and J 7 bases, with 17 bases left between them. The CDR3 is 16 amino acids. Per the germline V gene, CDR1 is SGDLS and CDR2 is YYNGEE. The entry originates in a study of T-cell memory formation after mild COVID-19. TCRdb re-derived calls from the 5' RACE reads in MiXCR, one entry per CDR3 protein. This sample has roughly 600,000 distinct CDR3 sequences, with approximately 19% found just once. The receptor was derived from an adult woman who had mild COVID-19 (a few samples of this study predate the infection). Cell type and time point are not known. The V and J genes are TRBV9 and TRBJ2-1; D is possibly TRBD2 (6 bases). The specimen was PBMCs or a T cell subset sorted from them (not recorded which). The CDR3, as DNA: TGTGCCAGCAGCGTAGACCTGGGGGGTCGTGGAAATGAGCAGTTCTTC. Its translation is CASSVDLGGRGNEQFF.